This record covers a single T cell receptor (beta chain). Its antigen remains unknown. Profiled with immunoSEQ multiplex PCR; TCRdb holds only in-frame clones, not every one. The data contain tens of thousands of clones, around 87% of them singletons. The entry originates in a study of T cells in narcolepsy. Findings and caveats of the study: In some patient and control memory CD4+ samples, autoreactive clones were absent.

The CDR3 runs 14 residues. CDR1 is SEHNR and CDR2 is FQNEAQ in the germline V gene (reference sequence). Trimming cost V 5 bases and J 2 bases; bases outside gene matches: 4. The sample comprised memory (CD45RA-) CD4+ T cells from blood. The clonotype comes from a human donor in good health. This chain connects TRBV7-9 to TRBJ2-5; the match to TRBD1 covers 8 bases. The CDR3 nucleotides are TGTGCCAGCAGCCAACAGGGGGTGCAAGAGACCCAGTACTTC. Its translation: CASSQQGVQETQYF.